This T cell receptor beta chain derives from a study of shared clonotypes between healthy human individuals (TCRdb year 2020). Background for the entire study: The cohort included a few men and two women between 18 and 49 years of age. Per donor, three plates each were used for CD4 naive and CD4 memory, two for CD8 naive, and one for CD8 memory. To estimate repertoire size and how much clonotypes are shared between individuals, the study performed deep sequencing of blood TCR repertoires from five healthy adults. Different laboratories and diverse techniques were used to prepare libraries and sequence TCR repertoires, to increase sequencing depth and limit assay-specific biases. Leukapheresis yielded between about 0.9 and 9.5 billion PBMCs per donor. What the authors observed across the whole study: Pairwise subsampling led to the expectation that sequencing depth would affect the degree of clonotype sharing among donors. Naive subsets generally had larger estimated clonotype richness than memory subsets. Sharing across several donors was observed for 5% to 6.5% of naive CD4, about 4% of naive CD8, about 2.3% of memory CD4, and roughly 0.4% of memory CD8 clonotypes. Even with the large sequencing depth, rarefaction of the sorted-subset datasets indicated that sequencing was incomplete. Compared with non-shared clonotypes, clonotypes shared by all four sorted-subset donors had higher generation probabilities. Sampling was limited to blood, and TCR repertoires in tissue likely differ from TCR repertoires in blood. Because the study included only a small number of donors, the genetic and exposure-history diversity represented was limited.

Using the deep immunoSEQ assay, TCR CDR3 regions were amplified from genomic DNA by multiplex PCR. Genomic DNA extracted from each cell subset was distributed evenly over all wells of several immunoSEQ 96-well plates, and each plate served as one replicate. For sorted subsets, each replicate PCR was loaded with 200 ng genomic DNA, equivalent to about 33,000 T cell genomes. Purified libraries were measured with a Qubit 3.0 fluorometer, size-checked on a Bioanalyzer 2100, and measured again with the KAPA Library Quantification kit. Every immunoSEQ 96-well plate was sequenced on a separate single-read 150-cycle Illumina NextSeq 550 flow cell. The published analysis was carried out like this. Because the immunoSEQ output included only junctional sequences and no quality scores, the filtering could not be the same as the filtering used for full-length reads. To assign V/J genes and CDR3, sequences were annotated against IMGT germline references using PyIR, a Python wrapper for IgBLAST v1.9. Reads were removed for weak V/J assignments (E-value above 1e-6), missing CDR3, stop codons, out-of-frame junctions, or ambiguous translated residues. A V3J clonotype was defined by an identical inferred V gene, J gene, and CDR3 amino acid sequence. Percentage overlap between repertoires was computed as shared unique clonotypes divided by the size of the smaller repertoire. Richness of each repertoire was evaluated using RTK rarefaction, the Chao1 estimator, and Recon v2.1 estimates of unobserved clonotypes. Generation probabilities were computed with OLGA for all TCRbeta clonotypes obtained by the gDNA method from several donors. The source is immuneACCESS, and TCRdb retained only in-frame sequences with V and J called. Part of the clones is not carried over; for the studies checked, unresolved V genes explain less than half of this, and the remainder is unexplained. V, J and clone size are those of that table, while D and trimming were read from the DNA. Recorded for this sample are about 2.4 million clones; around nine tenths of them occurred a single time. Of the sample, over 0.12% falls within the top ten clones.

At the junction V is shortened by 3 bases and J by 7 bases, with 6 bases in between. Spanning cysteine to phenylalanine, the CDR3 consists of 12 amino acids. CDR3 DNA is the only sequence kept; it has 36 bases, read in frame from the first base. The germline V gene (reference sequence) provides CDR1 MNHNY and CDR2 SVGAGI. Of note for this clone: The specificity of this receptor is unknown. There are no base qualities to consult, and no much larger clone falls within one base. Other DNA sequences of this sample code for an identical CDR3.

The donors were healthy, HIV-negative adults with no recently reported acute infections or vaccinations. Every donor was a Caucasian adult living in Nashville, Tennessee, USA. CD4+ T cells were enriched through magnetic negative selection, after which naive cells were positively selected on CD45RA and the remaining negative fraction served as the memory subset. Blood was obtained by leukapheresis, after which PBMCs were separated by Ficoll-Histopaque density gradient centrifugation and cryopreserved in liquid nitrogen vapor phase. Analytical flow cytometry was used to check the purity and quantity of each magnetically sorted T cell population. Genomic DNA was isolated from each sorted fraction and quantified by UV absorbance on a Nanodrop 2000c.

The sequence was collected from a man between 18 and 29 years old in good health. The rearranged chain carries TRBV6-6 and TRBJ1-4; 5 matching bases give a weak D call of TRBD1. The sample was naive CD4+ T cells sorted from blood. The sample's cell subset or site label, in plain terms: CD45RA+ positively selected. The sequence in DNA is TGTGCCAGCAGTTATACAGGTGAAAAACTGTTTTTT. Its product reads: CASSYTGEKLFF.